The next 22 T cell receptor beta chains were all read from a single sample in a study of spatial heterogeneity in lung cancer. Study conclusions and caveats: Mutation tallies in tumors tracked expanded intratumoral alpha and beta TCR counts.

TCRdb processed the 5' RACE reads anew with MiXCR; each CDR3 protein has one entry. This table holds some 610 distinct CDR3 sequences, roughly 80% found once. Stated time point: sample taken at primary tumor resection. Their antigens remain unidentified. Sample: lung tumor tissue, taken at surgery. Receptors originate from a female donor with early-stage non-small cell lung cancer.

Concerning this clonotype: A library prepared for alpha chains yielded this beta chain as an off-target read; its size is of little meaning. The chain couples TRBV20-1 to TRBJ2-3; TRBD2 matches 8 bases. V was clipped by 3 bases and J by 0 bases; unmatched bases: 8. Germline loops: CDR1 DFQATT, CDR2 SNEGSKA (reference sequence). The CDR3 extends over 16 amino acids. This chain's CDR3 is CSASRLASTSTDTQYF. As DNA, the CDR3 is TGCAGTGCTAGCCGACTAGCGTCTACTAGCACAGATACGCAGTATTTT.

Details on this clonotype: This beta chain slipped into a library made for alpha chains as a stray read, so its size is not meaningful. The rearrangement links TRBV11-3 to TRBJ2-3; 7 bases map to TRBD2. The CDR3 spans 16 residues. V lost 3 bases, J lost 0 bases, and 6 bases stayed unmatched. The germline V gene encodes CDR1 SGHNT and CDR2 YENEEA. CDR3 residues: CASSFLAGTSTDTQYF. The CDR3 bases are TGTGCCAGCAGCTTCTTAGCGGGTACTAGCACAGATACGCAGTATTTT.

A remark on this clonotype: Little can be read into the size of this beta chain, an off-target read in a library designed for alpha chains. CDR3 bases: TGCAGCGTTGAAGGGGACAGTCTTAGTATAAAGACCCAGTACTTC. It is translated as CSVEGDSLSIKTQYF. The rearrangement links TRBV29-1 to TRBJ2-5; 7 nucleotides align to TRBD1. Per germline, CDR1 SQVTM and CDR2 ANQGSEA. The CDR3 consists of 15 residues. V lost 1 base, J lost 6 bases, and 11 bases stayed unmatched.

In the case of this clonotype: This beta chain is a stray read from a library made for alpha chains; its abundance is not meaningful. The chain links TRBV29-1 to TRBJ2-1; D gene ambiguous. The CDR3 spans 10 residues. Between the trimmed V and J ends, which lost 5 bases and 5 bases, there was a span of 4 bases. Germline CDR1 is SQVTM and CDR2 is ANQGSEA. The CDR3 loop reads CSVFNNEQFF. The CDR3 bases are TGCAGCGTTTTTAACAATGAGCAGTTCTTC.

Notes on this clonotype: For a library built for alpha chains, this beta chain is a stray read; little rests on its size. V is TRBV7-2 and J is TRBJ2-3; no clear D gene. The CDR3 is 13 amino acids. Trimming removed 2 bases at V and 2 bases at J, with 5 bases between. Germline V gene lookup returns CDR1 SGHTA and CDR2 FQGNSA. The CDR3 spells CASSLMDTDTQYF. The CDR3 nucleotides are TGTGCCAGCAGCTTAATGGACACAGATACGCAGTATTTT.

In regard to this clonotype: For a library built for alpha chains, this beta chain is a stray read; little rests on its size. V and J are TRBV12-3 or TRBV12-4 and TRBJ2-7; TRBD2 aligns across 9 bases. CDR3 length: 13 residues. V lost 6 bases to trimming and J lost 2 bases; unmatched junction nucleotides: 2. The CDR3 DNA follows: TGTGCCAGCAGCCCTAGCGGGGCCTACGAGCAGTACTTC. Translation: CASSPSGAYEQYF.

Regarding this clonotype: This beta chain lies outside the target of a library built for alpha chains; its clone size means little. V and J are TRBV20-1 and TRBJ2-2, with TRBD2 matching over 12 bases. Trimming cost V 5 bases and J 3 bases; bases outside gene matches: 4. This CDR3 region has 15 residues. Germline V gives CDR1 DFQATT, CDR2 SNEGSKA (reference sequence). CDR3 sequence: CSALRLAGDTGELFF. The CDR3, as DNA: TGCAGTGCTTTAAGACTAGCGGGGGACACCGGGGAGCTGTTTTTT.

This clonotype has just one count. This beta chain came through as a stray read in a library set up for alpha chains, and its size says little. The chain carries TRBV29-1 and TRBJ2-7; D may be TRBD1 (6 bases). The CDR3 covers 14 residues. Trimming removed 4 bases at V and 4 bases at J, with 17 bases between. CDR1 and CDR2 (germline): SQVTM, ANQGSEA. CDR3 sequence reads: CSVGRAGVLYEQYF. For the CDR3, the DNA is TGCAGCGTTGGCCGGGCAGGGGTATTATACGAGCAGTACTTC.

On this clonotype: A library prepared for alpha chains yielded this beta chain as an off-target read; its size is of little meaning. This chain links TRBV20-1 with TRBJ2-3; the D gene could be TRBD1 or TRBD2 (7 bases each). V was trimmed by 5 bases and J by 2 bases, leaving 17 bases between them. There are 15 residues in the CDR3. Germline V lookup: CDR1 DFQATT, CDR2 SNEGSKA (reference sequence). CDR3 sequence reads: CSAAQGDYYTDTQYF. As DNA, the CDR3 is TGCAGTGCTGCCCAGGGGGACTACTACACAGATACGCAGTATTTT.

Regarding this clonotype: Because the library targeted alpha chains, this beta chain is an off-target read whose size means little. The chain employs TRBV7-2 and TRBJ2-7; D could derive from TRBD1 or TRBD2 (6 bases each). In germline, CDR1 is SGHTA, CDR2 FQGNSA. The CDR3 runs to 18 residues. The ends were cut back, 5 bases at V and 5 bases at J, with 28 bases in the middle. CDR3 sequence (DNA): TGTGCCAGCAGCCCCACCCCAGGGGACGTAGCGGCAGTCCACGAGCAGTACTTC. Protein: CASSPTPGDVAAVHEQYF.

As for this clonotype: This beta chain represents an off-target read in a library built for alpha chains; its size is of limited meaning. The chain links TRBV28 to TRBJ1-2; D unresolved. CDR1 and CDR2 (germline): MDHEN, SYDVKM. The CDR3 is 13 residues long. V was clipped by 0 bases and J by 6 bases, with 8 bases between them. The CDR3 here is CASSLWGNNGYTF. The CDR3 DNA follows: TGTGCCAGCAGTTTATGGGGGAACAATGGCTACACCTTC.

In the case of this clonotype: This beta chain is off target for a library built for alpha chains, so its abundance means little. The gene calls are TRBV12-3 or TRBV12-4 and TRBJ1-1, with D unresolved. Trimming left V 7 bases short and J 2 bases short, with 5 bases between. There are 11 residues in the CDR3. This chain's CDR3 is CASTPNTEAFF. The CDR3 DNA reads TGTGCCAGCACTCCCAACACTGAAGCTTTCTTT.

This clonotype appeared once. This beta chain is a stray read from a library made for alpha chains; its abundance is not meaningful. This chain joins TRBV20-1 and TRBJ1-2; unclear D gene. Germline-derived CDR1 and CDR2 are DFQATT and SNEGSKA (reference sequence). V was clipped by 2 bases and J by 5 bases, with 9 bases between them. This CDR3 region has 12 residues. The CDR3 bases are TGCAGTGCTAGAAGCCCTTTATATGGCTACACCTTC. Translation gives CSARSPLYGYTF.

In the case of this clonotype: As an off-target read in a library built for alpha chains, this beta chain has a frequency of little significance. The chain employs TRBV7-9 and TRBJ1-1; unclear D gene. Trimming pared 8 bases from V and 1 base from J, leaving 8 bases between. The CDR3 consists of 12 residues. CDR1 is SEHNR and CDR2 is FQNEAQ in the germline V gene (reference sequence). CDR3 region: CASAPGNTEAFF. Here the CDR3 DNA reads TGTGCCAGCGCCCCGGGGAACACTGAAGCTTTCTTT.

In the case of this clonotype: This beta chain represents an off-target read in a library built for alpha chains; its size is of limited meaning. The rearrangement joins TRBV30 to TRBJ1-5; TRBD1 might be the D (6 bases). Trimming stripped 2 bases from V and 0 bases from J, with 14 bases between. Per germline, CDR1 GTSNPN and CDR2 SVGIG (reference sequence). The CDR3 consists of 16 residues. The CDR3 sequence: CAWSTGFRNSNQPQHF. The CDR3 DNA is TGTGCCTGGAGTACAGGGTTCCGTAATAGCAATCAGCCCCAGCATTTT.

With respect to this clonotype: Since it is a stray read in a library aimed at alpha chains, this beta chain has a size that is not meaningful. The chain couples TRBV10-3 to TRBJ1-4; tentative D call: TRBD1 (6 bases). V shed 3 bases and J shed 7 bases, with 6 bases lying between them. In germline, CDR1 is ENHRY, CDR2 SYGVKD. This CDR3 has 12 residues. CDR3 sequence (DNA): TGTGCCATCAGTGAACAGGGTGAAAAACTGTTTTTT. Amino acids: CAISEQGEKLFF.

Worth noting for this clonotype: This beta chain is a stray sequence in a library constructed for alpha chains; its clone size is not meaningful. The rearrangement uses TRBV10-3 and TRBJ2-7, with 12 positions matching TRBD2. Germline lookup yields CDR1 ENHRY and CDR2 SYGVKD. CDR3 length: 15 amino acids. The trim removed 6 bases at V and 4 bases at J, leaving 7 bases unmatched. The CDR3 bases are TGTGCCATCAGCAAGACTAGCGGGAGTCTGTACGAGCAGTACTTC. Its protein is CAISKTSGSLYEQYF.

Comments on this clonotype: Found in a library prepared for alpha chains, this beta chain is an off-target read, and its abundance has little meaning. The chain employs TRBV20-1 and TRBJ1-1, with 9 nucleotides matching TRBD1. The germline V gene has CDR1 DFQATT and CDR2 SNEGSKA (reference sequence). V lost 6 bases, J lost 2 bases, and 7 bases stayed unmatched. CDR3 length: 14 residues. The CDR3 is CSAETGQGNTEAFF. The DNA for the CDR3 is TGCAGTGCCGAAACGGGACAGGGAAACACTGAAGCTTTCTTT.

As to this clonotype: In a library made to pick up alpha chains, this beta chain is a stray read with a size that means little. The CDR3 DNA follows: TGCAGTGCTAGAGATGTGACAGCCTACAATGAGCAGTTCTTC. Translated: CSARDVTAYNEQFF. The chain is built from TRBV20-1 and TRBJ2-1, with D maybe TRBD1 (5 bases). V was pared by 0 bases and J by 2 bases, with 8 bases between. The CDR3 contains 14 residues. Germline V gene sequence: CDR1 DFQATT, CDR2 SNEGSKA (reference sequence).

In the case of this clonotype: This beta chain is a stray read from a library made for alpha chains; its abundance is not meaningful. CDR3 DNA sequence: TGTGCCACCAGTGATCGACAGCACGGCTACAATCAGCCCCAGCATTTT. Its translation is CATSDRQHGYNQPQHF. The rearrangement joins TRBV24-1 to TRBJ1-5; possible D gene TRBD1, 5 bases. Trimming stripped 3 bases from V and 3 bases from J, with 14 bases between. Germline V CDR1 and CDR2: KGHDR, SFDVKD. CDR3 length: 16 amino acids.

There are a few counts of this clonotype. The size of this beta chain means little, since it is a stray read in a library made for alpha chains. The chain uses TRBV4-3 and TRBJ2-1; 7 bases line up with TRBD1. The V segment lost 3 bases and the J segment 2 bases; nucleotides outside the gene matches: 13. The CDR3 is made up of 18 amino acids. Germline values: CDR1 LGHNA, CDR2 YSLEER. CDR3 nucleotides: TGCGCCAGCAGCCAGAGCGGACAGGTAGACAGCCCCTACAATGAGCAGTTCTTC. This translates into CASSQSGQVDSPYNEQFF.

With regard to this clonotype: This beta chain is a stray read from a library made for alpha chains; its abundance is not meaningful. The genes are TRBV20-1 and TRBJ2-3, with D unresolved. The V gene lost 3 bases and the J gene lost 6 bases, with 13 bases spanning the gap. Per the germline V gene, CDR1 is DFQATT and CDR2 is SNEGSKA (reference sequence). CDR3 length: 13 residues. In DNA, the CDR3 is TGCAGTGCTAGTAGTTCGTCCGGGGATACGCAGTATTTT. Its translation is CSASSSSGDTQYF.